This T cell receptor (beta chain) was obtained from a study of T cell repertoires in cytomegalovirus infection. The CDR3 consists of 16 residues. CDR1 SEHNR and CDR2 FQNEAQ come from the germline V gene (reference sequence). V lost 5 bases and J 1 base, leaving 14 bases between the germline ends. This clonotype was detected a few times. Its antigen is not known. MiXCR was run by TCRdb on the reads, yielding one entry per CDR3 protein. Among some 700,000 distinct CDR3 sequences listed, approximately 33% were seen once. The material was cultured PBMCs, obtained from culture after CMV antigen stimulation. The genes are TRBV7-9 and TRBJ2-2; D ambiguous. The sequence was obtained from a human donor in good health (CMV status not recorded). Some clones in this sample may be carry-over from other donors' samples. The CDR3 DNA sequence: TGTGCCAGCAGCCGACTTCCCAAAATGAACACCGGGGAGCTGTTTTTT. It encodes CASSRLPKMNTGELFF.